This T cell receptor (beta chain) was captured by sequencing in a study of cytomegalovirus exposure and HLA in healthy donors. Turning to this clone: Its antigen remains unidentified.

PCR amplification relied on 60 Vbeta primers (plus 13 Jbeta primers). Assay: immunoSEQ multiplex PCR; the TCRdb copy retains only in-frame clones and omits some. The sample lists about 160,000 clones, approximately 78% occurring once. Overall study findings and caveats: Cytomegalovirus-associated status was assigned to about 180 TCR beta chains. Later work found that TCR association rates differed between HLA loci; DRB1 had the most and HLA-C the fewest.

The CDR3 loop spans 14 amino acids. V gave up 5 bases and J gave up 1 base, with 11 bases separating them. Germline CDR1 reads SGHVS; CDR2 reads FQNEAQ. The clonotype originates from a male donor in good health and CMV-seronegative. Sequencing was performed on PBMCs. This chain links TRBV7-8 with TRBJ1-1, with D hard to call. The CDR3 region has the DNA TGTGCCAGCAGCCGGCCTGAGGGGAACACTGAAGCTTTCTTT. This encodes CASSRPEGNTEAFF.